The rows below give T cell receptor beta chains drawn from one sample of a study of PD-1 blockade in classical Hodgkin lymphoma. Produced via immunoSEQ multiplex PCR; TCRdb's table is partial and in-frame only. Seen here are roughly 40,000 clones, about two thirds observed once, and the top ten hold roughly 3.1%. This specimen was peripheral blood mononuclear cells (PBMCs), taken at baseline. These receptor sequences come from a human donor with classical Hodgkin lymphoma. CDR3s include the opening cysteine and the closing phenylalanine or tryptophan. Fields, in order: D gene, V gene, J gene, clone size, CDR3 DNA, CDR3 protein. The D gene is left open where the match is weak. Clone size is shown for a subset of rows, as once, few, many or a class of expanded clone.

d_gene: NA; v_gene: TRBV7-3; j_gene: TRBJ2-7; abundance: NA; CDR3nt: TGTGCCAGCAGCGAAGGGAGCTACGAGCAGTACTTC; CDR3aa: CASSEGSYEQYF
d_gene: NA; v_gene: TRBV5-1; j_gene: TRBJ1-1; abundance: medium-sized; CDR3nt: TGCGCCAGCAGCTTTGGGGTTATGGACACTGAAGCTTTCTTT; CDR3aa: CASSFGVMDTEAFF
d_gene: NA; v_gene: TRBV5-6; j_gene: TRBJ2-1; abundance: few; CDR3nt: TGTGCCAGCAGCTTGGATAGCGGCATTGGGGATGAGCAGTTCTTC; CDR3aa: CASSLDSGIGDEQFF
d_gene: NA; v_gene: TRBV7-9; j_gene: TRBJ2-3; abundance: NA; CDR3nt: TGTGCCAGCAGCCATCCTCTAGCTACTACTGGCGATACGCAGTATTTT; CDR3aa: CASSHPLATTGDTQYF
d_gene: NA; v_gene: TRBV6-5; j_gene: TRBJ2-1; abundance: NA; CDR3nt: TGTGCCAGCACCGATACGGGTGGTAATGAGCAGTTCTTC; CDR3aa: CASTDTGGNEQFF
d_gene: NA; v_gene: TRBV5-4; j_gene: TRBJ2-1; abundance: once; CDR3nt: TGTGCCAGCAGCCTTTACAGGGTAGACAATGAGCAGTTCTTC; CDR3aa: CASSLYRVDNEQFF
d_gene: TRBD2; v_gene: TRBV7-6; j_gene: TRBJ2-2; abundance: NA; CDR3nt: TGTGCCAGCAGCACTGGGGGACTAGCGGTGAACACCGGGGAGCTGTTTTTT; CDR3aa: CASSTGGLAVNTGELFF
d_gene: TRBD2; v_gene: TRBV6-5; j_gene: TRBJ2-5; abundance: NA; CDR3nt: TGTGCCAGCAGTTTACTAGCGGGGGGGCCGGAGACCCAGTACTTC; CDR3aa: CASSLLAGGPETQYF
d_gene: NA; v_gene: TRBV10-3; j_gene: TRBJ2-2; abundance: NA; CDR3nt: TGTGCCATCAGTGAGGACAGCGGGGAGCTGTTTTTT; CDR3aa: CAISEDSGELFF
d_gene: TRBD1; v_gene: TRBV2; j_gene: TRBJ2-2; abundance: NA; CDR3nt: TGTGCCAGCAAGTGGACAGGGTACACCGGGGAGCTGTTTTTT; CDR3aa: CASKWTGYTGELFF
d_gene: NA; v_gene: TRBV7-6; j_gene: TRBJ2-7; abundance: NA; CDR3nt: TGTGCCAGCAGCTCCGGGGAGGTCTACGAGCAGTACTTC; CDR3aa: CASSSGEVYEQYF
d_gene: NA; v_gene: TRBV5-6; j_gene: TRBJ1-4; abundance: NA; CDR3nt: TGTGCCAGCAGGGAGAGGACGGGGTTATATGAAAAACTGTTTTTT; CDR3aa: CASRERTGLYEKLFF
d_gene: NA; v_gene: TRBV29-1; j_gene: TRBJ1-4; abundance: NA; CDR3nt: TGCAGCGTAAAAGTGGGTGAAAAACTGTTTTTT; CDR3aa: CSVKVGEKLFF
d_gene: NA; v_gene: TRBV5-8; j_gene: TRBJ1-2; abundance: NA; CDR3nt: TGTGCCAGCAGAATCGGGGGACCTGGCTATGGCTACACCTTC; CDR3aa: CASRIGGPGYGYTF
d_gene: NA; v_gene: TRBV5-4; j_gene: TRBJ2-1; abundance: NA; CDR3nt: TGTGCCAGCAGCTCTAATAGGAGGGGGCTCCAAAATGAGCAGTTCTTC; CDR3aa: CASSSNRRGLQNEQFF
d_gene: NA; v_gene: TRBV19; j_gene: TRBJ2-7; abundance: NA; CDR3nt: TGTGCCAGTAGTATGAGGTCTTCCCCCTCCTACGAGCAGTACTTC; CDR3aa: CASSMRSSPSYEQYF
d_gene: NA; v_gene: TRBV5-1; j_gene: TRBJ1-1; abundance: NA; CDR3nt: TGCGCCAGCAGCAGGGACACGAGGGGGAACACTGAAGCTTTCTTT; CDR3aa: CASSRDTRGNTEAFF
d_gene: TRBD1; v_gene: TRBV7-8; j_gene: TRBJ2-7; abundance: few; CDR3nt: TGTGCCAGCAGCCTGGCCGGACAGGGGCGCGAGCAGTACTTC; CDR3aa: CASSLAGQGREQYF
d_gene: TRBD1; v_gene: TRBV19; j_gene: TRBJ1-2; abundance: medium-sized; CDR3nt: TGTGCCACGAACTCTGGCGGGATTCGACAGGGTTATGGCTACACCTTC; CDR3aa: CATNSGGIRQGYGYTF
d_gene: NA; v_gene: TRBV7-3; j_gene: TRBJ2-1; abundance: NA; CDR3nt: TGTGCCAGCAGCTTAGACTCCTACAATGAGCAGTTCTTC; CDR3aa: CASSLDSYNEQFF
d_gene: NA; v_gene: TRBV6-5; j_gene: TRBJ1-5; abundance: once; CDR3nt: TGTGCCAGCAGCCTGGGGCGGGGGAGTCAGCCCCAGCATTTT; CDR3aa: CASSLGRGSQPQHF
d_gene: TRBD1; v_gene: TRBV2; j_gene: TRBJ1-1; abundance: NA; CDR3nt: TGTGCCAGCAGTCTACAGGGGACTGAAGCTTTCTTT; CDR3aa: CASSLQGTEAFF
d_gene: NA; v_gene: TRBV10-2; j_gene: TRBJ1-1; abundance: few; CDR3nt: TGCGCCAGCAGTGAGTCTGGTGGGAACACTGAAGCTTTCTTT; CDR3aa: CASSESGGNTEAFF